What follows is one TCR beta chain and its context. Its specificity is not known. Profiling relied on immunoSEQ multiplex PCR, and the TCRdb table lists in-frame clones only, not all of them. The sample yields approximately 68,000 clones, about 86% seen once. The data belong to a study of neoadjuvant anti-PD-1 for oral cavity cancer. Broader study findings: Treg/Th17 ratio rose with pretreatment blood and fell with post-treatment tumor TCRbeta clonality.

The time point denotes: after neoadjuvant nivolumab, at surgical resection. V dropped 6 bases and J dropped 7; count of bases not matched to a gene: 11. This CDR3 comprises 15 residues. Germline V gene data show CDR1 as MNHEY and CDR2 as SMNVEV (reference sequence). This chain uses TRBV27 with TRBJ1-4; 7 positions match TRBD1. The clonotype was recovered from a person aged 35-79 years with oral cavity squamous cell carcinoma. This specimen was PBMCs, taken after nivolumab (anti-PD-1) treatment. The CDR3 reads CASSTTGTAGEKLFF. The CDR3, as DNA: TGTGCCAGCAGCACTACCGGGACAGCGGGTGAAAAACTGTTTTTT.